These T cell receptor beta chains were read from a single sample in a study of shared clonotypes between healthy human individuals. Clones were sequenced by immunoSEQ multiplex PCR, and TCRdb holds only the in-frame ones, with some missing. The table includes approximately 2.5 million clones, 80% to 95% detected once. Sequencing used naive CD4+ T cells from PBMCs. The origin of the receptors is a man aged 18-30 years in good health. Some clones in this sample may be carry-over from other donors' samples. The CDR3 runs from the conserved cysteine through the conserved F or W. D genes are given only for firm matches. Only part of the rows carry a size: once, few, many, or a class if the clone is expanded.

NA	TRBJ2-1	NA	TRBV7-3	TGTGCCAGCAGCTCTGGGGGCAGGTACAATGAGCAGTTCTTC	CASSSGGRYNEQFF
NA	TRBJ2-7	NA	TRBV7-2	TGTGCCAGCAGCTTATCTCAGGGTACCTACGAGCAGTACTTC	CASSLSQGTYEQYF
NA	TRBJ1-2	TRBD1	TRBV11-1	TGTGCCAGCAGCTTAGAGGACAGGAGCCTCCTAGGCTACACCTTC	CASSLEDRSLLGYTF
once	TRBJ1-1	NA	TRBV5-6	TGTGCCAGCACCATTTGGAGGGGCGCGGGTGAAGCTTTCTTT	CASTIWRGAGEAFF
NA	TRBJ2-1	NA	TRBV5-1	TGCGCCAGCAGCTTGGGCCCATGGAATAGCGGCCGATCCTACAATGAGCAGTTCTTC	CASSLGPWNSGRSYNEQFF
few	TRBJ1-2	NA	TRBV19	TGTGCCAGTAGTATAGTTCCTAACTATGGCTACACCTTC	CASSIVPNYGYTF
NA	TRBJ1-2	NA	TRBV15	TGTGCCACCAGTCGGTCGGCTTTATCTAACTATGGCTACACCTTC	CATSRSALSNYGYTF
NA	TRBJ1-4	NA	TRBV6-5	TGTGCCAGCAGTTACTCCATGGAGGAAAAACTGTTTTTT	CASSYSMEEKLFF
NA	TRBJ1-2	TRBD1	TRBV6-6	TGTGCCAGCAGACGACAGGGTGGTGATGGCTACACCTTC	CASRRQGGDGYTF
NA	TRBJ2-2	TRBD1	TRBV29-1	TGCAGCGTGGGGGGCAGGGGGCCCGGGGAGCTGTTTTTT	CSVGGRGPGELFF
NA	TRBJ2-3	TRBD2	TRBV5-6	TGTGCCAGCAGCCCCGGACTAGCGGGAGGAGATACGCAGTATTTT	CASSPGLAGGDTQYF
NA	TRBJ2-4	NA	TRBV10-1	TGCGCCAGCAGTGAGCTAGGTGGCATAGCCAAAAACATTCAGTACTTC	CASSELGGIAKNIQYF
NA	TRBJ2-7	TRBD1	TRBV5-1	TGCGCCAGCAGCCGCCGGGACAGGGGCTACGAGCAGTACTTC	CASSRRDRGYEQYF
NA	TRBJ2-7	TRBD2	TRBV27	TGTGCCAGCAGCCCACTAGCGGGAGGATCCTGCGAGCAGTACTTC	CASSPLAGGSCEQYF
NA	TRBJ1-3	NA	TRBV5-4	TGTGCCAGCAGCTTTAGAGGGAGCTCTGGAAACACCATATATTTT	CASSFRGSSGNTIYF
once	TRBJ1-2	NA	TRBV2	TGTGCCAGCAGCCAAATGACTACTTACTATGGCTACACCTTC	CASSQMTTYYGYTF
NA	TRBJ1-1	NA	TRBV18	TGTGCCAGCTCACCCACAGGAACTGAAGCTTTCTTT	CASSPTGTEAFF
NA	TRBJ2-1	TRBD2	TRBV7-3	TGTGCCAGCAGCCTAGCTAGCGGAACCTACAATGAGCAGTTCTTC	CASSLASGTYNEQFF
NA	TRBJ2-3	NA	TRBV7-2	TGTGCCAGCAAAGGGTCGGGGGCGTCGGATACGCAGTATTTT	CASKGSGASDTQYF
NA	TRBJ2-3	NA	TRBV5-1	TGCGCCAGCACCTTAGCGCTCAGTTACACAGATACGCAGTATTTT	CASTLALSYTDTQYF
NA	TRBJ2-3	NA	TRBV5-1	TGCGCCAGCAGCTTGGTAGGACAGCCGGTGGATACGCAGTATTTT	CASSLVGQPVDTQYF
NA	TRBJ1-2	NA	TRBV12-5	TGTGCTAGTGGTTTGACGCCTTTTAACTATGGCTACACCTTC	CASGLTPFNYGYTF
once	TRBJ1-2	TRBD1	TRBV5-1	TGCGCCAGCAGCTTGGCGCTTGCCAGGGGGTCTGATGGCTACACCTTC	CASSLALARGSDGYTF